Listed here are 7 T cell receptor beta chains from one sample, sequenced in a study of blood T cell repertoires in COVID-19. Clones were sequenced by immunoSEQ multiplex PCR, and TCRdb holds only the in-frame ones, with some missing. Of fewer than 200,000 clones listed, about 78% are singletons. Sequencing was performed on PBMCs or T cells enriched from blood (not recorded which). These receptor sequences come from a woman aged 45-65 years who had recovered from COVID-19.

This clone occurred a few times. V and J are TRBV27 and TRBJ2-7; D gene ambiguous. CDR3 length: 10 amino acids. Trimming pared 8 bases from V and 2 bases from J, leaving 4 bases between. Germline assignment: CDR1 MNHEY and CDR2 SMNVEV (reference sequence). The CDR3 loop reads CASGPYEQYF. The CDR3 nucleotides read TGTGCCAGCGGGCCCTACGAGCAGTACTTC.

This clone is a singleton in its sample. The chain uses TRBV5-5 and TRBJ2-5; a weak D match, TRBD1 (5 bases). Trimming took 0 bases from V and 3 from J, leaving 15 bases between them. This CDR3 is 16 amino acids long. The V gene's germline CDR1 is SGHKS and CDR2 YYEKEE (reference sequence). The CDR3 region is CASSLGLRRGKETQYF. The CDR3 DNA is TGTGCCAGCAGCTTGGGCCTTCGTAGGGGTAAAGAGACCCAGTACTTC.

The chain recombines TRBV19 with TRBJ1-5; possibly TRBD1 for D (6 bases). V lost 6 bases and J lost 0, with 18 bases in between. CDR1 and CDR2 (germline): LNHDA, SQIVND (reference sequence). This CDR3 has 17 amino acids. CDR3 protein: CASSAKGVAVSNQPQHF. DNA for the CDR3: TGTGCCAGTAGCGCAAAGGGGGTGGCGGTTAGCAATCAGCCCCAGCATTTT.

This clone is a singleton in its sample. The chain employs TRBV2 and TRBJ1-3; 9 nucleotides agree with TRBD1. Trimming cost V 6 bases and J 4 bases; bases outside gene matches: 7. This CDR3 contains 15 residues. Per the germline V gene, CDR1 is SNHLY and CDR2 is FYNNEI. The CDR3 DNA sequence: TGTGCCAGCAGCGTCGGACAGGGGATGGGAAACACCATATATTTT. It is translated as CASSVGQGMGNTIYF.

The table lists this clone with a few counts. The J gene is TRBJ1-5, the V gene TRBV6-2 or TRBV6-3, with 8 bases fitting TRBD1. CDR1 is MNHEY and CDR2 is SVGEGT in the germline V gene. V was pared by 5 bases and J by 7 bases, with 16 bases of the junction left unmatched. The CDR3 totals 17 residues. In DNA form, the CDR3 reads TGTGCCAGCAGTACCCCAGGGGGCATCGTCGAAGGACAGCCCCAGCATTTT. Protein: CASSTPGGIVEGQPQHF.

V is TRBV28 and J is TRBJ1-5, with 8 bases fitting TRBD1. There are 14 residues in the CDR3. Germline values: CDR1 MDHEN, CDR2 SYDVKM. The trim removed 6 bases at V and 1 base at J, leaving 2 bases unmatched. The CDR3, as DNA: TGTGCCAGCAGCCAGGGGGCCAGCAATCAGCCCCAGCATTTT. Protein product: CASSQGASNQPQHF.

The chain uses TRBV28 and TRBJ1-1, with a tentative D call TRBD1 (5 bases). Trimming removed 6 bases from V and 7 bases from J, with 9 bases in between. Germline-derived CDR1 and CDR2 are MDHEN and SYDVKM. The CDR3 runs 11 residues. CDR3 coding DNA: TGTGCCAGCAGGTGGGGCTTTGAAGCTTTCTTT. Its protein product is CASRWGFEAFF.